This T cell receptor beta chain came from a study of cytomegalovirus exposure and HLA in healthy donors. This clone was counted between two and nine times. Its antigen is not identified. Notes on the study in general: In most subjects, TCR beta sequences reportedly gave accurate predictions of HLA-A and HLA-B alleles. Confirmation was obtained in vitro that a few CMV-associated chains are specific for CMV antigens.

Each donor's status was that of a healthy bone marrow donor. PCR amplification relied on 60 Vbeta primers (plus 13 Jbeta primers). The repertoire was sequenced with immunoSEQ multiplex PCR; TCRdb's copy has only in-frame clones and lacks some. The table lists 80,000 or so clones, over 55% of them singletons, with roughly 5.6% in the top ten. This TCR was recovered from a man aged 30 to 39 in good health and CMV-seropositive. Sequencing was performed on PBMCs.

Written as DNA, the CDR3 is TGTGCCAGCAGCGTTAGTAGCGGGAGGACAGATACGCAGTATTTT. Amino acids: CASSVSSGRTDTQYF. The V gene is TRBV9, the J gene TRBJ2-3; 10 nucleotides agree with TRBD2. This CDR3 spans 15 amino acids. The V gene end was trimmed by 2 bases and the J gene end by 3 bases; junction bases not matched to a gene: 3. Germline loops: CDR1 SGDLS, CDR2 YYNGEE.